What follows are 19 T cell receptor beta chains derived from one specimen sequenced in a study of T cell responses to AZD1222 COVID-19 vaccine. The assay was immunoSEQ multiplex PCR, and TCRdb's table has in-frame clones only and misses some. Of around 120,000 clones detected, 80% to 90% appear once; the ten largest clones hold around 10%. Here the sequenced sample was peripheral blood, taken on day 0 of MenACWY control vaccination. These receptors all come from an adult in good health.

The chain recombines TRBV5-1 with TRBJ1-1, with 7 bases that match TRBD1. V lost 4 bases, J lost 0 bases, and 6 bases stayed unmatched. The length of the CDR3 is 15 residues. Germline lookup yields CDR1 SGHRS and CDR2 YFSETQ. CDR3 in amino acids: CASSGDRVLNTEAFF. CDR3 DNA: TGCGCCAGCAGCGGAGACAGGGTACTGAACACTGAAGCTTTCTTT.

The chain has TRBV7-9 and TRBJ2-2; D may be TRBD2 (5 bases). From germline, CDR1 is SEHNR and CDR2 FQNEAQ (reference sequence). Trimming shortened V by 1 base and J by 5 bases, and 14 bases separated the two germline ends. This CDR3 is 16 amino acids long. As DNA, the CDR3 is TGTGCCAGCAGCTTAGGTGGGAGCCGCGGAACCGGGGAGCTGTTTTTT. This encodes CASSLGGSRGTGELFF.

The J gene is TRBJ2-3, the V gene TRBV7-2; TRBD2 matches 7 bases. Trimming cost V 1 base and J 3 bases; bases outside gene matches: 10. The CDR3 consists of 17 residues. The germline V gene has CDR1 SGHTA and CDR2 FQGNSA. CDR3 nucleotide sequence: TGTGCCAGCAGCTTAGTTAGGCGCGGGAGTGGTACAGATACGCAGTATTTT. Translated, it gives CASSLVRRGSGTDTQYF.

This clone occurred a few times. J is TRBJ2-2 and V is TRBV7-3; D gene uncertain. Trimming stripped 2 bases from V and 7 bases from J, with 14 bases between. The CDR3 is made up of 15 amino acids. The germline CDR1 and CDR2 sequences are SGHTA and FQGTGA. The chain's CDR3 is CASSLGVPRVGELFF. CDR3 DNA sequence: TGTGCCAGCAGCTTAGGGGTACCACGGGTCGGGGAGCTGTTTTTT.

The chain carries TRBV5-4 and TRBJ2-1, with 7 bases fitting TRBD2. Trimming took 2 bases from V and 10 from J; bases not matched to a gene: 6. The CDR3 length is 13 residues. The germline V gene encodes CDR1 SGHNT and CDR2 YYREEE (reference sequence). The CDR3 region has the DNA TGTGCCAGCAGCTTCGGTGGGAGGGTAGAGCAGTTCTTC. Residues: CASSFGGRVEQFF.

The rearrangement joins TRBV5-1 to TRBJ2-5, with 7 nucleotides matching TRBD2. Losses at the gene ends were 0 bases for V and 13 bases for J; bases not matched to a gene: 12. The CDR3 is 14 amino acids. CDR1 is SGHRS, CDR2 YFSETQ, per germline. In DNA, the CDR3 is TGCGCCAGCAGCTTGGAAGGCGGGAGCTTAGCTGGGTACTTC. Its protein is CASSLEGGSLAGYF.

The chain carries TRBV5-1 and TRBJ1-1, with no clear D. Trimming cost V 2 bases and J 1 base, with 12 bases left between them. The CDR3 loop spans 15 amino acids. CDR1 and CDR2 (germline): SGHRS, YFSETQ. CDR3 DNA sequence: TGCGCCAGCAGCTTCTCAGAGGGCACGAACACTGAAGCTTTCTTT. This gives the protein CASSFSEGTNTEAFF.

The chain is built from TRBV6-5 and TRBJ1-1, with D unresolved. From germline, CDR1 is MNHEY and CDR2 SVGAGI. Trimming shortened V by 0 bases and J by 0 bases, and 11 bases separated the two germline ends. This CDR3 has 16 residues. CDR3 in amino acids: CASSYSEGWMNTEAFF. For the CDR3, the DNA is TGTGCCAGCAGTTACTCAGAGGGTTGGATGAACACTGAAGCTTTCTTT.

The rearrangement links TRBV4-1 to TRBJ1-1; unclear D gene. Trimming left V 4 bases short and J 7 bases short, with 22 bases between. This CDR3 has 16 amino acids. Germline loops: CDR1 MGHRA, CDR2 YSYEKL. CDR3 protein: CASSPEAVLGYGEAFF. CDR3 in DNA: TGCGCCAGCAGCCCCGAAGCGGTCCTTGGGTATGGTGAAGCTTTCTTT.

The chain has TRBV29-1 and TRBJ1-5, with D perhaps TRBD1 (6 bases). V dropped 5 bases and J dropped 6 bases, with 17 bases sitting between them. The CDR3 extends over 14 amino acids. CDR1 and CDR2 (germline): SQVTM, ANQGSEA. In DNA form, the CDR3 reads TGCAGCGTTCAGACAGGAGACGCCAGTCAGCCCCAGCATTTT. It yields the protein CSVQTGDASQPQHF.

V gene TRBV4-2 combines with J gene TRBJ2-4; either TRBD1 or TRBD2 may supply D (5 bases each). The CDR3 spans 16 residues. Looked up from germline, CDR1 is LGHNA and CDR2 is YNFKEQ. V lost 8 bases to trimming and J lost 1 base, with 18 bases between them. The CDR3 sequence: CASSSGGGSAKNIQYF. CDR3 coding DNA: TGTGCCAGCTCGTCTGGGGGTGGGTCGGCCAAAAACATTCAGTACTTC.

This clone was detected once. The V call is TRBV27, the J call TRBJ2-5; unclear D gene. Per the germline V gene, CDR1 is MNHEY and CDR2 is SMNVEV (reference sequence). The V and J ends lost 5 bases and 2 bases respectively, with 15 bases between them. This CDR3 comprises 15 residues. CDR3 amino acids: CASSPSLARQETQYF. The CDR3 nucleotides are TGTGCCAGCAGTCCAAGCTTAGCAAGACAAGAGACCCAGTACTTC.

This rearrangement joins TRBV5-8 to TRBJ1-5, with unresolved D. Per germline, CDR1 SGHTS and CDR2 YDEGEE. Trimming removed 0 bases from V and 6 bases from J, with 7 bases in between. The CDR3 spans 13 residues. CDR3 coding DNA: TGTGCCAGCAGCTTGGAGGGTCTTCAGCCCCAGCATTTT. This gives the protein CASSLEGLQPQHF. The full variable domain, its missing parts supplied by reference TRBV5-8 and TRBJ1-5, is EAGVTQSPTHLIKTRGQQATLRCSPISGHTSVYWYQQALGLGLQFLLWYDEGEERNRGNFPPRFSGRQFPNYSSELNVNALELEDSALYLCASSLEGLQPQHFGDGTRLSIL.

This chain uses TRBV2 with TRBJ2-7; 9 nucleotides match TRBD2. The CDR3 contains 19 residues. V was pared by 0 bases and J by 5 bases, with 17 bases of the junction left unmatched. Germline V gene data show CDR1 as SNHLY and CDR2 as FYNNEI. The CDR3 nucleotides are TGTGCCAGCAGTGAAGCGTGGGTGGCTAGCGGGATCGGCCCCAACGAGCAGTACTTC. This codes for CASSEAWVASGIGPNEQYF.

The J gene is TRBJ2-2, the V gene TRBV11-1; 7 nucleotides agree with TRBD1. Germline loops: CDR1 SGHAT, CDR2 FQDESV (reference sequence). The CDR3 consists of 15 residues. The V and J ends lost 6 bases and 8 bases, in that order; junction bases with no gene match: 12. The CDR3 sequence: CASSYRGRAEGELFF. For the CDR3, the DNA is TGTGCCAGCAGTTACAGGGGACGAGCGGAAGGGGAGCTGTTTTTT. Full variable domain (missing parts from reference TRBV11-1 and TRBJ2-2): EAEVAQSPRYKITEKSQAVAFWCDPISGHATLYWYRQILGQGPELLVQFQDESVVDDSQLPKDRFSAERLKGVDSTLKIQPAELGDSAMYLCASSYRGRAEGELFFGEGSRLTVL.

The chain uses TRBV11-3 and TRBJ1-1; a possible D gene is TRBD1 (5 bases). This CDR3 is 19 amino acids long. Germline values: CDR1 SGHNT, CDR2 YENEEA. V lost 4 bases and J lost 8, with 32 bases in between. This CDR3 reads CASSSRGGLIRGVSEEAFF. The DNA of the CDR3 is TGTGCCAGCAGCTCCCGGGGGGGATTAATCCGTGGGGTTTCAGAGGAAGCTTTCTTT.

The genes are TRBV19 and TRBJ2-7; 9 bases align to TRBD1. CDR3 length: 14 residues. Per germline, CDR1 LNHDA and CDR2 SQIVND (reference sequence). V lost 4 bases, J lost 7 bases, and 8 bases stayed unmatched. As DNA, the CDR3 is TGTGCCAGTAGTACTGGGACAGGGAGGAGAGAGCAGTACTTC. It is translated as CASSTGTGRREQYF.

The rearrangement uses TRBV6-1 and TRBJ2-6; D is uncertain. Germline V gene lookup returns CDR1 MNHNS and CDR2 SASEGT. V was trimmed by 2 bases and J by 0 bases, leaving 8 bases between them. This CDR3 spans 16 amino acids. In DNA, the CDR3 is TGTGCCAGCAGTGAAAGTAGGAGCTCTGGGGCCAACGTCCTGACTTTC. Protein: CASSESRSSGANVLTF.

This rearrangement joins TRBV5-3 to TRBJ2-7; perhaps D is TRBD1 or TRBD2 (5 bases each). TRBV5-3 is annotated as an ORF whose role is uncertain. This CDR3 comprises 19 residues. V was shortened by 4 bases and J by 0 bases, with 26 bases between the two germline ends. CDR3 nucleotide sequence: TGTGCCAGAAGCGCCAGGGACGGGGTGAAGGCCTACTTCTCCTACGAGCAGTACTTC. It is translated as CARSARDGVKAYFSYEQYF.